Below are 26 T cell receptor beta chains sequenced from a single sample in a study of blood T cell repertoires in COVID-19. Profiling relied on immunoSEQ multiplex PCR, and the TCRdb table lists in-frame clones only, not all of them. The sample holds approximately 150,000 clones; approximately 87% are singletons and the top ten take around 8.6%. Sequenced material: peripheral blood. These receptors all come from a woman aged 45-60 years with active or convalescent COVID-19.

This sequence joins TRBV5-1 and TRBJ2-7; 7 nucleotides match TRBD1. The CDR3 loop spans 14 amino acids. V shed 4 bases and J 1 base; nucleotides not matched to a gene: 5. Germline CDR1 SGHRS, CDR2 YFSETQ. As DNA, the CDR3 is TGCGCCAGCAGCCGAGGGGACAGTTCCTACGAGCAGTACTTC. It yields the protein CASSRGDSSYEQYF.

A few counts support this clone. The chain is built from TRBV6-5 and TRBJ1-2; TRBD1 aligns across 7 bases. The CDR3 is made up of 14 amino acids. The ends lost 6 bases at V and 11 bases at J; junction bases unmatched: 15. Germline V gene sequence: CDR1 MNHEY, CDR2 SVGAGI. This chain's CDR3 is CASSLGETGRKYTF. The CDR3 DNA is TGTGCCAGCAGCCTGGGTGAGACAGGGCGGAAATACACCTTC.

V and J are TRBV5-8 and TRBJ2-3; TRBD2 might be the D (5 bases). V was clipped by 0 bases and J by 5 bases, with 13 bases between them. Germline V lookup: CDR1 SGHTS, CDR2 YDEGEE. The CDR3 is 15 amino acids. CDR3 residues: CASSLVWGAGDTQYF. Written as DNA, the CDR3 is TGTGCCAGCAGCTTGGTATGGGGAGCAGGAGATACGCAGTATTTT. Based on the CDR3 plus reference TRBV5-8 and TRBJ2-3, the full variable domain is EAGVTQSPTHLIKTRGQQATLRCSPISGHTSVYWYQQALGLGLQFLLWYDEGEERNRGNFPPRFSGRQFPNYSSELNVNALELEDSALYLCASSLVWGAGDTQYFGPGTRLTVL.

The chain carries TRBV3-1 (or the pseudogene TRBV3-2) and TRBJ2-5; no clear D gene. This CDR3 has 15 amino acids. The germline CDR1 and CDR2 sequences are LGHDT and YNNKEL (reference sequence). Trimming removed 0 bases at V and 0 bases at J, with 8 bases between. The chain's CDR3 is CASSQDLRYQETQYF. The CDR3 DNA reads as TGTGCCAGCAGCCAAGATCTGCGGTACCAAGAGACCCAGTACTTC.

V usage is TRBV6-2 or TRBV6-3 and J usage is TRBJ2-1; 11 positions agree with TRBD2. Trimming at V came to 4 bases and at J to 2 bases, leaving 1 base not matched to a gene. CDR3 length: 15 residues. CDR1 MNHEY and CDR2 SVGEGT come from the germline V gene. CDR3 sequence reads: CASSLAGGPYNEQFF. The CDR3 DNA sequence: TGTGCCAGCAGTTTAGCGGGAGGGCCCTACAATGAGCAGTTCTTC.

The sample holds one count of this clone. The J gene is TRBJ2-7, the V gene TRBV4-1; D remains ambiguous. Per the germline V gene, CDR1 is MGHRA and CDR2 is YSYEKL. Trimming left V 1 base short and J 2 bases short, with 15 bases between. The CDR3 length is 16 residues. The CDR3 DNA reads as TGCGCCAGCAGCCAAGTCGACTCCGTTCGGACCTACGAGCAGTACTTC. Protein sequence: CASSQVDSVRTYEQYF.

The CDR3 region has the DNA TGCGCCAGCCCATACAGGGACCGATCCTACGAGCAGTACTTC. This gives the protein CASPYRDRSYEQYF. This chain joins TRBV5-1 and TRBJ2-7; a weak D match, TRBD1 (6 bases). V shed 7 bases and J shed 1 base, with 15 bases lying between them. The CDR3 has 14 amino acids. CDR1 is SGHRS and CDR2 is YFSETQ in the germline V gene. Looking up the rest from reference TRBV5-1 and TRBJ2-7 gives the full variable domain: KAGVTQTPRYLIKTRGQQVTLSCSPISGHRSVSWYQQTPGQGLQFLFEYFSETQRNKGNFPGRFSGRQFSNSRSEMNVSTLELGDSALYLCASPYRDRSYEQYFGPGTRLTVT.

The chain is built from TRBV7-9 and TRBJ2-7; D gene ambiguous. Trimming pared 6 bases from V and 5 bases from J, leaving 17 bases between. The CDR3 spans 14 residues. Germline V gene sequence: CDR1 SEHNR, CDR2 FQNEAQ (reference sequence). CDR3 nucleotide sequence: TGTGCCAGCAGTAGAAGTGACACCTCGGACGAGCAGTACTTC. Its translation: CASSRSDTSDEQYF.

V and J are TRBV7-2 and TRBJ1-2; 11 nucleotides line up with TRBD1. The CDR3 has 15 amino acids. CDR1 SGHTA and CDR2 FQGNSA come from the germline V gene. The V gene end was trimmed by 5 bases and the J gene end by 4 bases; junction bases not matched to a gene: 6. CDR3: CASSEDRGQTYGYTF. In nucleotides, the CDR3 is TGTGCCAGCAGCGAGGACAGGGGGCAAACCTATGGCTACACCTTC. Complete variable domain (other parts from reference TRBV7-2 and TRBJ1-2): GAGVSQSPSNKVTEKGKDVELRCDPISGHTALYWYRQSLGQGLEFLIYFQGNSAPDKSGLPSDRFSAERTGGSVSTLTIQRTQQEDSAVYLCASSEDRGQTYGYTFGSGTRLTVV.

The genes are TRBV9 and TRBJ1-4; D gene ambiguous. The germline V and J ends were trimmed by 0 bases and 4 bases, with 10 bases remaining between them. The CDR3 covers 15 residues. Germline CDR1 is SGDLS and CDR2 is YYNGEE. The CDR3 DNA reads TGTGCCAGCAGCGTAGAACCCAGGAATAATGAAAAACTGTTTTTT. This gives the protein CASSVEPRNNEKLFF.

This chain links TRBV7-2 with TRBJ1-1; D remains unclear. Germline V gene data show CDR1 as SGHTA and CDR2 as FQGNSA. The CDR3 is 12 residues long. V was clipped by 1 base and J by 7 bases, with 7 bases between them. CDR3 nucleotide sequence: TGTGCCAGCAGCTTAGTGTATTTTGAAGCTTTCTTT. It is translated as CASSLVYFEAFF.

The DNA of the CDR3 is TGCAGCGTCCTTGACACCATCGGCGAGCAGTACTTC. Translation gives CSVLDTIGEQYF. V gene TRBV29-1 combines with J gene TRBJ2-7; unclear D gene. Germline V gene sequence: CDR1 SQVTM, CDR2 ANQGSEA. V gave up 6 bases and J gave up 6 bases, with 15 bases separating them. The CDR3 runs to 12 residues.

This clone appeared once. V and J are TRBV7-2 and TRBJ2-1; D is undetermined. The CDR3 has 15 amino acids. V dropped 1 base and J dropped 2 bases, with 9 bases sitting between them. The V gene's germline CDR1 is SGHTA and CDR2 FQGNSA. CDR3 amino acids: CASSLDGGTYNEQFF. The CDR3 nucleotides read TGTGCCAGCAGCTTAGATGGCGGAACCTACAATGAGCAGTTCTTC.

This clone is a singleton in its sample. The chain recombines TRBV9 with TRBJ1-4; a possible D gene is TRBD1 (6 bases). V dropped 2 bases and J dropped 4 bases, with 12 bases sitting between them. Germline CDR1 and CDR2: SGDLS and YYNGEE. The CDR3 consists of 15 residues. CDR3 residues: CASSVRGHGNEKLFF. The CDR3, as DNA: TGTGCCAGCAGCGTCAGGGGACACGGTAATGAAAAACTGTTTTTT.

This sequence joins TRBV7-6 and TRBJ1-1, with 9 bases lining up with TRBD1. This CDR3 contains 13 residues. Germline V gene lookup returns CDR1 SGHVS and CDR2 FNYEAQ. V trimming: 5 bases; J trimming: 8 bases; junction bases outside the gene matches: 6. CDR3 amino acids: CASSLGQGREAFF. The CDR3 coding sequence is TGTGCCAGCAGCCTAGGACAGGGGAGAGAAGCTTTCTTT.

This clone came up many times. The chain couples TRBV25-1 to TRBJ1-6; D may be TRBD1 (6 bases). Germline V gives CDR1 MGHDK, CDR2 SYGVNS. Trimming stripped 11 bases from V and 4 bases from J, with 12 bases between. This CDR3 has 13 amino acids. The CDR3 region is CASQGPYNSPLHF. The CDR3 DNA follows: TGTGCCTCACAGGGACCTTATAATTCACCCCTCCACTTT.

The chain uses TRBV19 and TRBJ1-2; 7 nucleotides align to TRBD1. The CDR3 runs to 12 residues. Germline-derived CDR1 and CDR2 are LNHDA and SQIVND (reference sequence). V trimming: 5 bases; J trimming: 8 bases; junction bases outside the gene matches: 5. The DNA for the CDR3 is TGTGCCAGTAGTTCCTGGGACAGAGGCTACACCTTC. Translation: CASSSWDRGYTF. The entire variable domain, with the rest obtained from reference TRBV19 and TRBJ1-2, is as follows: DGGITQSPKYLFRKEGQNVTLSCEQNLNHDAMYWYRQDPGQGLRLIYYSQIVNDFQKGDIAEGYSVSREKKESFPLTVTSAQKNPTAFYLCASSSWDRGYTFGSGTRLTVV.

The chain couples TRBV15 to TRBJ1-5; tentative D call: TRBD1 (5 bases). The CDR3 covers 15 residues. The germline CDR1 and CDR2 sequences are LNHNV and YYDKDF (reference sequence). Trimming shortened V by 11 bases and J by 2 bases, and 19 bases separated the two germline ends. The CDR3 DNA follows: TGTGCCTCCGAGCCGTCCGGCAGGGGCAATCAGCCCCAGCATTTT. It is translated as CASEPSGRGNQPQHF.

The chain recombines TRBV5-1 with TRBJ1-1; D is unclear. CDR3 length equals 13 residues. V shed 0 bases and J shed 7 bases, with 10 bases lying between them. Germline-derived CDR1 and CDR2 are SGHRS and YFSETQ. CDR3 amino acids: CASSLETVGEAFF. The DNA for the CDR3 is TGCGCCAGCAGCTTGGAAACAGTCGGTGAAGCTTTCTTT.

This chain joins TRBV11-1 and TRBJ2-2; 8 bases fit TRBD2. The CDR3 has 15 amino acids. Per the germline V gene, CDR1 is SGHAT and CDR2 is FQDESV (reference sequence). The trim removed 6 bases at V and 1 base at J, leaving 4 bases unmatched. DNA for the CDR3: TGTGCCAGCAGTTCCGGGACTAGGAACACCGGGGAGCTGTTTTTT. Translation: CASSSGTRNTGELFF.

The genes are TRBV9 and TRBJ2-2, with 7 bases that match TRBD1. This CDR3 contains 16 residues. After removal of 0 bases from V and 3 bases from J, the junction contained 5 bases not matched to a gene. The germline V gene encodes CDR1 SGDLS and CDR2 YYNGEE. CDR3 amino acids: CASSVVPGGYTGELFF. The CDR3 coding sequence is TGTGCCAGCAGCGTAGTCCCAGGGGGATACACCGGGGAGCTGTTTTTT.

The V and J genes are TRBV5-4 and TRBJ1-1; 10 nucleotides agree with TRBD1. Germline CDR1 and CDR2: SGHNT and YYREEE (reference sequence). The CDR3 sequence is 15 residues long. With V trimmed by 4 bases and J by 1 base, 4 bases remained unmatched. CDR3 DNA: TGTGCCAGCAGCCCAAGACAGGGGGCGAACACTGAAGCTTTCTTT. This codes for CASSPRQGANTEAFF.

The rearrangement uses TRBV4-1 and TRBJ2-3; 7 bases are a match to TRBD1. The trim removed 2 bases at V and 6 bases at J, leaving 17 bases unmatched. The germline V gene encodes CDR1 MGHRA and CDR2 YSYEKL. The CDR3 extends over 18 amino acids. The CDR3: CASSQRWGQLGAMDTQYF. The CDR3 DNA is TGCGCCAGCAGCCAAAGGTGGGGACAGTTGGGAGCGATGGATACGCAGTATTTT.

The rearrangement links TRBV3-1 (or the pseudogene TRBV3-2) to TRBJ1-2; unclear D gene. Trimming shortened V by 3 bases and J by 7 bases, and 15 bases separated the two germline ends. The CDR3 consists of 14 residues. The V gene's germline CDR1 is LGHDT and CDR2 YNNKEL (reference sequence). Written as DNA, the CDR3 is TGTGCCAGCAGCCATACCCCAGGATTTGGTGGCTACACCTTC. It yields the protein CASSHTPGFGGYTF.

This clone was seen a single time. CDR3 region: CASSQGYLSNTEAFF. In DNA form, the CDR3 reads TGTGCCAGCAGCCAAGGATACTTGTCGAACACTGAAGCTTTCTTT. The chain recombines TRBV3-1 (or the pseudogene TRBV3-2) with TRBJ1-1; no clear D gene. The CDR3 has 15 residues. Trimming pared 1 base from V and 1 base from J, leaving 10 bases between. The germline gives CDR1 LGHDT, CDR2 YNNKEL (reference sequence).

The V gene is TRBV6-2 or TRBV6-3, the J gene TRBJ2-1; 11 bases match TRBD2. The germline V gene has CDR1 MNHEY and CDR2 SVGEGT. V gave up 6 bases and J gave up 10 bases; unmatched junction bases: 11. The CDR3 is made up of 15 amino acids. The CDR3 region is CASSQTFRTSGEQFF. DNA of the CDR3: TGTGCCAGCAGCCAAACTTTCCGGACTAGCGGGGAGCAGTTCTTC.